One and the same sample provided the 19 T cell receptor beta chains below, sequenced in a study of cytomegalovirus exposure and HLA in healthy donors. Use of 60 Vbeta and 13 Jbeta primers characterized the PCR. Using immunoSEQ multiplex PCR, the repertoire was profiled, and TCRdb retains in-frame clones only, with some absent. The repertoire holds approximately 150,000 clones, with more than 60% as singletons. The sequencing input was PBMCs. The receptor set was obtained from a woman aged 18-30 years in good health and CMV-seronegative.

The chain uses TRBV6-6 and TRBJ2-2; TRBD1 matches 7 bases. This CDR3 is built from 16 residues. CDR1 and CDR2 from the germline V gene are MNHNY and SVGAGI (reference sequence). V shed 2 bases, J shed 5 bases, and the junction held 8 bases outside the gene matches. The CDR3 here is CASSYARQGWTGELFF. As DNA, the CDR3 is TGTGCCAGCAGTTACGCGCGACAGGGTTGGACCGGGGAGCTGTTTTTT.

The rearrangement links TRBV25-1 to TRBJ1-1; 9 nucleotides match TRBD1. CDR3 length: 14 residues. The germline CDR1 and CDR2 sequences are MGHDK and SYGVNS. The ends lost 4 bases at V and 1 base at J; junction bases unmatched: 1. In DNA form, the CDR3 reads TGTGCCAGCAGTGTGACAGGGGGGAACACTGAAGCTTTCTTT. Its translation is CASSVTGGNTEAFF.

V usage is TRBV30 and J usage is TRBJ1-5; 7 positions match TRBD1. The CDR3 is made up of 13 amino acids. Germline trimming cut 5 bases from V and 2 bases from J; bases unmatched to any gene: 3. Per the germline V gene, CDR1 is GTSNPN and CDR2 is SVGIG (reference sequence). The CDR3 coding sequence is TGTGCCTGGGACAGGGACGGCAATCAGCCCCAGCATTTT. Translation gives CAWDRDGNQPQHF.

The chain uses TRBV15 and TRBJ2-3; D unresolved. This CDR3 region has 12 residues. Germline V gives CDR1 LNHNV, CDR2 YYDKDF (reference sequence). V lost 0 bases and J 5 bases, leaving 3 bases between the germline ends. CDR3 in DNA: TGTGCCACCAGCAGAGATCGAGATACGCAGTATTTT. Its translation is CATSRDRDTQYF.

This chain uses TRBV6-1 with TRBJ2-7; D gene unclear. Trimming left V 2 bases short and J 7 bases short, with 12 bases between. The CDR3 covers 13 residues. CDR1 and CDR2 from the germline V gene are MNHNS and SASEGT. Here the CDR3 DNA reads TGTGCCAGCAGTGAATACAGATCCGGAGAGCAGTACTTC. Residues: CASSEYRSGEQYF.

The V and J genes are TRBV5-6 and TRBJ2-7; 8 bases are a match to TRBD2. Germline trimming cut 2 bases from V and 3 bases from J; bases unmatched to any gene: 4. The CDR3 runs 14 residues. CDR1 SGHDT and CDR2 YYEEEE come from the germline V gene. The CDR3 coding sequence is TGTGCCAGCAGCTTAGGGACTAGTATCTACGAGCAGTACTTC. As protein: CASSLGTSIYEQYF. The variable domain in full, with the rest retrieved from reference TRBV5-6 and TRBJ2-7, is DAGVTQSPTHLIKTRGQQVTLRCSPKSGHDTVSWYQQALGQGPQFIFQYYEEEERQRGNFPDRFSGHQFPNYSSELNVNALLLGDSALYLCASSLGTSIYEQYFGPGTRLTVT.

This clone has just one count. This sequence joins TRBV4-2 and TRBJ2-7; tentatively, D is TRBD2 (5 bases). The germline gives CDR1 LGHNA, CDR2 YNFKEQ. Trimming took off 1 base at V and 0 bases at J, with 13 bases between the two ends. The CDR3 consists of 16 residues. The CDR3 region has the DNA TGTGCCAGCAGCCAAGTAACGGGGATGGTCTCCTACGAGCAGTACTTC. Encoded protein: CASSQVTGMVSYEQYF.

The rearrangement joins TRBV15 to TRBJ2-3; D is uncertain. Per germline, CDR1 LNHNV and CDR2 YYDKDF (reference sequence). The V end lost 0 bases, the J end lost 5 bases, and 3 bases lay between the germline ends. CDR3 length equals 12 residues. The CDR3: CATSRDGDTQYF. The CDR3 coding sequence is TGTGCCACCAGCAGAGACGGAGATACGCAGTATTTT.

The genes are TRBV5-1 and TRBJ2-3, with unresolved D. The V end was cut by 3 bases, the J end by 5 bases, with 7 bases between. CDR1 and CDR2 (germline): SGHRS, YFSETQ. The CDR3 runs 12 residues. The CDR3 DNA is TGCGCCAGCAGCTACCCAGGAGATACGCAGTATTTT. It specifies CASSYPGDTQYF.

The V call is TRBV30, the J call TRBJ2-2, with D possibly matching TRBD2 (6 bases). The CDR3 is 15 residues long. Between the trimmed V and J ends, which lost 5 bases and 2 bases, there was a span of 15 bases. Per germline, CDR1 GTSNPN and CDR2 SVGIG (reference sequence). The CDR3 here is CAWEPGASNTGELFF. CDR3 nucleotides: TGTGCCTGGGAACCGGGAGCCTCTAACACCGGGGAGCTGTTTTTT.

This clone was detected a few times. The chain uses TRBV5-6 and TRBJ2-3; no clear D. With 3 bases removed from V and 5 bases from J, the gap between germline ends came to 10 bases. Germline CDR1 SGHDT, CDR2 YYEEEE. The length of the CDR3 is 13 residues. The CDR3 here is CASSWATQDTQYF. Here the CDR3 DNA reads TGTGCCAGCAGCTGGGCCACCCAAGATACGCAGTATTTT.

This chain connects TRBV18 to TRBJ2-1, with 11 bases aligning to TRBD2. The length of the CDR3 is 15 residues. Germline V gives CDR1 KGHSH, CDR2 LQKENI. Trimming removed 3 bases from V and 3 bases from J; junction bases left unmatched: 1. CDR3 sequence reads: CASSPTSGSYNEQFF. CDR3 nucleotides: TGTGCCAGCTCACCCACTAGCGGGAGCTACAATGAGCAGTTCTTC.

This clone has only a few counts. The chain carries TRBV14 and TRBJ2-3; D is unresolved. V was shortened by 0 bases and J by 3 bases, with 7 bases between the two germline ends. This CDR3 has 14 residues. The germline V gene encodes CDR1 SGHDN and CDR2 FVKESK. The CDR3 DNA sequence: TGTGCCAGCAGCCAAGAGTGGCCGACAGATACGCAGTATTTT. This gives the protein CASSQEWPTDTQYF.

The sample holds a few counts of this clone. The chain is built from TRBV30 and TRBJ2-4; 8 nucleotides line up with TRBD2. The trim removed 3 bases at V and 0 bases at J, leaving 7 bases unmatched. Germline V gene lookup returns CDR1 GTSNPN and CDR2 SVGIG (reference sequence). The CDR3 has 16 residues. This CDR3 reads CAWRGSGTVAKNIQYF. DNA for the CDR3: TGTGCCTGGAGGGGTAGCGGGACCGTAGCCAAAAACATTCAGTACTTC. Using reference TRBV30 and TRBJ2-4 for the parts outside the CDR3, the full variable domain is SQTIHQWPATLVQPVGSPLSLECTVEGTSNPNLYWYRQAAGRGLQLLFYSVGIGQISSEVPQNLSASRPQDRQFILSSKKLLLSDSGFYLCAWRGSGTVAKNIQYFGAGTRLSVL.

This rearrangement joins TRBV5-1 to TRBJ2-1; D may be TRBD2 (6 bases). Germline V gives CDR1 SGHRS, CDR2 YFSETQ. V was shortened by 5 bases and J by 7 bases, with 19 bases between the two germline ends. The CDR3 sequence is 15 residues long. The CDR3: CASSRTTETRNEQFF. CDR3 in DNA: TGCGCCAGCAGTAGGACTACAGAAACGAGGAATGAGCAGTTCTTC.

The gene calls are TRBV4-2 and TRBJ2-7; 7 bases align to TRBD1. J was trimmed by 2 bases and V by 0 bases; bases with no gene match: 7. The CDR3 has 16 residues. Germline V CDR1 and CDR2: LGHNA, YNFKEQ. The CDR3 region has the DNA TGTGCCAGCAGCCAAGATTGGGACAGCGGCACCTACGAGCAGTACTTC. Amino acids: CASSQDWDSGTYEQYF.

This chain connects TRBV9 to TRBJ2-7; 10 bases map to TRBD2. V was clipped by 0 bases and J by 6 bases; unmatched bases: 3. This CDR3 comprises 14 residues. Germline loops: CDR1 SGDLS, CDR2 YYNGEE. The CDR3 DNA reads as TGTGCCAGCAGCGTAGGGAGCGGGAGGGGCGAGCAGTACTTC. Translated, it gives CASSVGSGRGEQYF.

The chain couples TRBV30 to TRBJ2-7, with a possible D match to TRBD2 (6 bases). The CDR3 is 13 residues long. The germline CDR1 and CDR2 sequences are GTSNPN and SVGIG (reference sequence). Deletions cut 3 bases from V and 6 bases from J, with 15 bases between. This CDR3 is CAWSLRTTSEQYF. CDR3 in DNA: TGTGCCTGGAGCCTACGTACGACTAGCGAGCAGTACTTC. The complete variable domain, with remaining parts taken from reference TRBV30 and TRBJ2-7, reads SQTIHQWPATLVQPVGSPLSLECTVEGTSNPNLYWYRQAAGRGLQLLFYSVGIGQISSEVPQNLSASRPQDRQFILSSKKLLLSDSGFYLCAWSLRTTSEQYFGPGTRLTVT.

The chain uses TRBV5-4 and TRBJ1-1; a possible D gene is TRBD1 (5 bases). Per the germline V gene, CDR1 is SGHNT and CDR2 is YYREEE (reference sequence). Trimming stripped 1 base from V and 5 bases from J, with 12 bases between. The CDR3 is made up of 14 amino acids. DNA of the CDR3: TGTGCCAGCAGCTTGAGGCAGGGTGGGACTGAAGCTTTCTTT. Translation: CASSLRQGGTEAFF. Combining the CDR3 with reference TRBV5-4 and TRBJ1-1 gives the whole variable domain ETGVTQSPTHLIKTRGQQVTLRCSSQSGHNTVSWYQQALGQGPQFIFQYYREEENGRGNFPPRFSGLQFPNYSSELNVNALELDDSALYLCASSLRQGGTEAFFGQGTRLTVV.